The T cell receptor beta chain described here comes from a study of cytomegalovirus exposure and HLA in healthy donors. With regard to this clone: What it recognizes is unknown.

General study points: The authors enumerated roughly 180 TCR beta chains as linked to cytomegalovirus. In the roughly 130 validation repertoires, a later analysis found that first-cohort TCR clusters tended to co-occur.

TCRdb's table, derived via immunoSEQ multiplex PCR, lists solely in-frame clones and lacks some. The sample has roughly 220,000 clones, 85% to 95% seen once. The CDR3 extends over 14 amino acids. V was pared by 3 bases and J by 4 bases, with 3 bases of the junction left unmatched. Germline CDR1 reads MNHEY; CDR2 reads SMNVEV (reference sequence). Specimen: PBMCs. The TCR comes from a woman younger than 30 in good health and CMV-seronegative. V gene TRBV27 combines with J gene TRBJ2-1; the match to TRBD1 covers 7 bases. CDR3 sequence (DNA): TGTGCCAGCAGTTTGGGACAGATGTACAATGAGCAGTTCTTC. It codes for CASSLGQMYNEQFF.